This T cell receptor (beta chain) was identified during a study of HIV-infected patients and healthy controls. Study findings and constraints: Treated samples reflected only about three months of therapy, arguably too short to observe immune reconstitution.

This clonotype was seen ten or more times. No antigen is known for it. Follow-up blood was drawn about 14 weeks, roughly three months, after antiretroviral therapy began. The repertoire came from unfractionated whole blood and reflected all unsorted peripheral T cells. cDNA was made from around 0.45 ug RNA using alpha and beta constant primers. Separate chain-specific third strand synthesis with multiplexing indices produced the alpha and beta libraries. One primer pair amplified all rearrangements per chain; each cDNA got molecular barcodes. Second strand DNA was synthesized using a primer at the SP2 site. Via MiXCR, TCRdb re-called the 5' RACE reads, giving one row per CDR3 protein. The table lists roughly 7,800 distinct CDR3 sequences, 8% to 10% of them singletons. CDR1 and CDR2 from the germline V gene are KGHSH and LQKENI. The CDR3 is 16 amino acids. Unmatched junction bases numbered 8, after V lost 3 bases and J lost 4 bases.

This sequence joins TRBV18 and TRBJ2-3, with 9 bases matching TRBD1. The specimen comprised blood, sampled during antiretroviral therapy. The receptor comes from an adult with HIV infection. Here the CDR3 DNA reads TGTGCCAGCTCACCGGCCGGGACAGGGAGAGCAGATACGCAGTATTTT. Protein: CASSPAGTGRADTQYF. Filled out from reference TRBV18 and TRBJ2-3, the complete variable domain reads NAGVMQNPRHLVRRRGQEARLRCSPMKGHSHVYWYRQLPEEGLKFMVYLQKENIIDESGMPKERFSAEFPKEGPSILRIQQVVRGDSAAYFCASSPAGTGRADTQYFGPGTRLTVL.